This TCR beta chain was recorded in a study of Ad26.COV2.S vaccination and SARS-CoV-2 variants. About this clone itself: Its antigen remains unidentified.

The assay was immunoSEQ multiplex PCR, and TCRdb's table has in-frame clones only and misses some. In the table there are roughly 380,000 clones, around 92% of which are singletons. General study results and limits: Spike-specific TCR breadth was greater after Ad26.COV2.S than placebo. After vaccination, reports described spike-specific CD8+ and CD4+ T cell responses as showing substantial breadth.

Sample: peripheral blood, taken after recovery from COVID-19. The TCR comes from a human donor who had recovered from COVID-19.

The CDR3 nucleotides are TGTGCCAGCAGTGAAAGCCAGGGGGGCACAGATACGCAGTATTTT. Protein sequence: CASSESQGGTDTQYF. The rearrangement joins TRBV6-1 to TRBJ2-3, with TRBD1 matching over 7 bases. This CDR3 contains 15 residues. The V gene end was trimmed by 2 bases and the J gene end by 1 base; junction bases not matched to a gene: 3. The germline gives CDR1 MNHNS, CDR2 SASEGT.